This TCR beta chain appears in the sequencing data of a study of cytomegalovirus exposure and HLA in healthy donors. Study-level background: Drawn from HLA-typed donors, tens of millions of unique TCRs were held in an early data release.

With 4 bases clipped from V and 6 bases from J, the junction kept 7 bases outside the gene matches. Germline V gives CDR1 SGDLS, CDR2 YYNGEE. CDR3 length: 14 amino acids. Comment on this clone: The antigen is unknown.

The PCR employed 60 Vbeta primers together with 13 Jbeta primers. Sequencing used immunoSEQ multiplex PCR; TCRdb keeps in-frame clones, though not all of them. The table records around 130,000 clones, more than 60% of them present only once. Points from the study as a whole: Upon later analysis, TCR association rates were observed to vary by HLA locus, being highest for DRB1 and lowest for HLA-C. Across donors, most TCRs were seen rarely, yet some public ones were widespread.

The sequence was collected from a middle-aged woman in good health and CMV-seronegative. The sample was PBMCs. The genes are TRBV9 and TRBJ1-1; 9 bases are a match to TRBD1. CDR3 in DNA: TGTGCCAGCAGCCCAGGGACAGGGTTGGCTGAAGCTTTCTTT. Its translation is CASSPGTGLAEAFF.